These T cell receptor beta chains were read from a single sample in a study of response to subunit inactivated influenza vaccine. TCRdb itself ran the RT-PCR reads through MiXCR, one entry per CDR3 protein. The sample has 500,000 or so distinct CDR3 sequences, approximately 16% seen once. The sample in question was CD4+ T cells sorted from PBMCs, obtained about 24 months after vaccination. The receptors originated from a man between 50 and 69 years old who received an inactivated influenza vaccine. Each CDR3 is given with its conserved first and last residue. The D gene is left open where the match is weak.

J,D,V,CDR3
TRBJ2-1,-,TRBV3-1,CASSQVKEQFF
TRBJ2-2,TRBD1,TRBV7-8,CASRSDRATGELFF
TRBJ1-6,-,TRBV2,CASNRDNSPLHF
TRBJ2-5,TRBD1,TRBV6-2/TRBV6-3,CASTGQGETQYF
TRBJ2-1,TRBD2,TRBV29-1,CSAAGTSVSYNEQFF
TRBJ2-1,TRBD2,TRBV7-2,CASSRRLAGEYNEQFF
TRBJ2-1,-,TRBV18,CASSPPALSGSYNEQFF
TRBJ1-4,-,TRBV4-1,CASSPPGEGEKLFF
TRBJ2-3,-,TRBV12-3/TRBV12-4,CASSLVSTDTQYF
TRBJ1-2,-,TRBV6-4,CASRPNTGYGYTF
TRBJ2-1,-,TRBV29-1,CSVESGSAYNEQFF
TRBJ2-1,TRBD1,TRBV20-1,CSAPGRDRGGRTYNEQFF
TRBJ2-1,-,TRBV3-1,CASSQGLGARNEQFF
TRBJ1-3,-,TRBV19,CASSVAGTGGFISGNTIYF
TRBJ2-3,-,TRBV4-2,CASSQEAFGTDTQYF
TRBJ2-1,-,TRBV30,CAWSVEGGQQFF
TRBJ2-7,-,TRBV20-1,CSAPLLAGAYEQYF
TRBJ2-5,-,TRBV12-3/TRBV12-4,CASQGRETQYF
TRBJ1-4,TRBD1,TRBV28,CASSSGQGFEKLFF
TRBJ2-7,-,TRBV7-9,CASSLETDSYF
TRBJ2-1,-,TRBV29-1,CSVRVYNEQFF
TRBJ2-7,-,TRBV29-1,CSVEDRAGPGEQYF
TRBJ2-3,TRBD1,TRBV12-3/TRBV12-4,CACSLSYRTGGTDTQYF
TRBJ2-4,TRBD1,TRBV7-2,CASSPQGNIQYF
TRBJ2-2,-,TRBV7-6,CASSLGAMGRGLTGELFF
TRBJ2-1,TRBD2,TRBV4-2,CASTHASGESFHNEQFF
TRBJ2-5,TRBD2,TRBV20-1,CSAKQTSFETQYF
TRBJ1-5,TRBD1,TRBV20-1,CSARRGTGDQPQHF
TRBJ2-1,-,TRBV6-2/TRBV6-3,CASSYYGIYEQFF
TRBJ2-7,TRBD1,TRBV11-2,CASRKIGTGERRSYEQYF
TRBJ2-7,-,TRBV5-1,CASSWGRYEQYF
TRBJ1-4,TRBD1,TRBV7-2,CASSQGQGGGEKLFF
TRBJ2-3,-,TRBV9,CASSVGEGRGTQYF
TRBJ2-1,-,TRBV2,CASSEGLTVSYNEQFF
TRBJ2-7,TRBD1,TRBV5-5,CASSRIWTGGGEQYF
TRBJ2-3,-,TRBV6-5,CASSYSPTGDTQYF
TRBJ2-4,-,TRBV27,CASRGIAKNIQYF
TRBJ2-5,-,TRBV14,CASSQQSEGGPQYF
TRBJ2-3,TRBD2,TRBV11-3,CASSLGTSGRDTQYF
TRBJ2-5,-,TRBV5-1,CASSLETRTETQYF
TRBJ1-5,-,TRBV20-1,CSAYPAFNQPQHF
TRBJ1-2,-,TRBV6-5,CASSYNSLYGYTF
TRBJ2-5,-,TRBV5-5,CASSLVGRVQETQYF
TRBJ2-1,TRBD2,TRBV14,CASSRRLASGSINEQFF
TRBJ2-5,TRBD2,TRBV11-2,CASSLVSTGGKETQYF
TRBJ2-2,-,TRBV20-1,CSAPWGRGNTGELFF
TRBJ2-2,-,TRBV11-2,CASTLDSANTGELFF
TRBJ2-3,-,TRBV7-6,CASSLGDVTDTQYF
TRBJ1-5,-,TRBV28,CASTVSNQPQHF
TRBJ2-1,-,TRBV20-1,CSAPPGMRYNEQFF
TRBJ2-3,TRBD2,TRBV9,CASRRERGSTDTQYF
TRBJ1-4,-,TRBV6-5,CASSYRDGTNEKLFF
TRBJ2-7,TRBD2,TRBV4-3,CASSQGPGQGGTYEQYF
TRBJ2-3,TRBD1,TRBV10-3,CAISESSGQADTQYF
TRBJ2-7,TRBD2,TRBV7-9,CASTQGASGVYEQYF
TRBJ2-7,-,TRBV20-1,CSAHTRPYEQYF
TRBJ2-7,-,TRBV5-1,CASSFRGSETTEQYF
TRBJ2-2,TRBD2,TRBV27,CASSPLGGRGPGELFF
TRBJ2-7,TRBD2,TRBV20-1,CSACRTSQTYEQYF
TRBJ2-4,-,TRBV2,CASEISAKNIQYF